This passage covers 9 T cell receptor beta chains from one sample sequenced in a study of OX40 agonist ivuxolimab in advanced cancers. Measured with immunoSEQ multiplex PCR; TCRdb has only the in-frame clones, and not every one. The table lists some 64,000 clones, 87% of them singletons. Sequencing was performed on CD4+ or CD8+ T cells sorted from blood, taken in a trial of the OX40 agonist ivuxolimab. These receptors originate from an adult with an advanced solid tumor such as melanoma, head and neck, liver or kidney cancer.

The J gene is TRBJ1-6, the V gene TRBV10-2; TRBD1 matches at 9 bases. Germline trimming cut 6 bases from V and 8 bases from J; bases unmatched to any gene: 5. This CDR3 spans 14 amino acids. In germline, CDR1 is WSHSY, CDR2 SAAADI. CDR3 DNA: TGCGCCAGCAGACGGACAGGGGAACATTCACCCCTCCACTTT. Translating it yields CASRRTGEHSPLHF.

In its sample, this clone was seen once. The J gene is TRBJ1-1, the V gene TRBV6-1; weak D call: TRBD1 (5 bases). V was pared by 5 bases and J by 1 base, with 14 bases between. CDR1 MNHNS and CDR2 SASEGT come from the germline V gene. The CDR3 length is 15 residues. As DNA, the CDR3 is TGTGCCAGCAGTCCGGGACGGACCTCGAACACTGAAGCTTTCTTT. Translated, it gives CASSPGRTSNTEAFF.

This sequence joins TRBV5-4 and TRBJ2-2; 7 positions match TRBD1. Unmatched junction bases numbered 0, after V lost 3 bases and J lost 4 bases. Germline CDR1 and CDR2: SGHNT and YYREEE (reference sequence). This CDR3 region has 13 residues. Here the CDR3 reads CASSWDSTGELFF. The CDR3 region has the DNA TGTGCCAGCAGCTGGGACAGCACCGGGGAGCTGTTTTTT.

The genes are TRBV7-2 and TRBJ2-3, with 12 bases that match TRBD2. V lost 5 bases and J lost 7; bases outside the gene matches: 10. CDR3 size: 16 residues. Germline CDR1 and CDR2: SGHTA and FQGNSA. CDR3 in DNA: TGTGCCAGCAGCCACCCTAGCGGGGGGGCCGGGAATACGCAGTATTTT. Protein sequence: CASSHPSGGAGNTQYF.

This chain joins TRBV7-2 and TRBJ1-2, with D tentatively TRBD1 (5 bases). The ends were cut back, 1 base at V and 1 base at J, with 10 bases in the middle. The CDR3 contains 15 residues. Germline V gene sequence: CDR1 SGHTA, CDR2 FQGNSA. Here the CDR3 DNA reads TGTGCCAGCAGCTTAGGACAGATAAGTAACTATGGCTACACCTTC. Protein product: CASSLGQISNYGYTF.

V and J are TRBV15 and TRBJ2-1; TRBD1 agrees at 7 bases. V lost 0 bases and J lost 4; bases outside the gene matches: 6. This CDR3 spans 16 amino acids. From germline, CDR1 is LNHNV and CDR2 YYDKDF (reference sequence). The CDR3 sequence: CATSRDKTGFYNEQFF. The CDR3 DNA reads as TGTGCCACCAGCAGAGATAAGACAGGGTTTTACAATGAGCAGTTCTTC. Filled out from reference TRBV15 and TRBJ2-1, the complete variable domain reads DAMVIQNPRYQVTQFGKPVTLSCSQTLNHNVMYWYQQKSSQAPKLLFHYYDKDFNNEADTPDNFQSRRPNTSFCFLDIRSPGLGDTAMYLCATSRDKTGFYNEQFFGPGTRLTVL.

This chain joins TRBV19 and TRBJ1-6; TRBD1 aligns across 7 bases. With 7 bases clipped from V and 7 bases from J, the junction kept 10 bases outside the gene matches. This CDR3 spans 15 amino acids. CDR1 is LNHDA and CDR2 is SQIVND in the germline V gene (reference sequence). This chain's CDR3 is CASKPTGTVNSPLHF. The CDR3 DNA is TGTGCCAGTAAACCGACCGGGACAGTCAATTCACCCCTCCACTTT.

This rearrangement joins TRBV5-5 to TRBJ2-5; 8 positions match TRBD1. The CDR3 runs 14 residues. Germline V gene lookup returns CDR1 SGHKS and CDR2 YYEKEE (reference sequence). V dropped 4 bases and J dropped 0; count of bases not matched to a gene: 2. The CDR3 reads CASSPGGDQETQYF. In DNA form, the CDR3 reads TGTGCCAGCAGCCCAGGGGGCGACCAAGAGACCCAGTACTTC.

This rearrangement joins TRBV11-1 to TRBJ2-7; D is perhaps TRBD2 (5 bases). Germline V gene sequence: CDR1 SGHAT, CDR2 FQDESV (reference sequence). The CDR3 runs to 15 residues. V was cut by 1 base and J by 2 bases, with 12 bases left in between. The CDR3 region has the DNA TGTGCCAGCAGCTTAGAGGTCAGAGGGCCCTACGAGCAGTACTTC. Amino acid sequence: CASSLEVRGPYEQYF.